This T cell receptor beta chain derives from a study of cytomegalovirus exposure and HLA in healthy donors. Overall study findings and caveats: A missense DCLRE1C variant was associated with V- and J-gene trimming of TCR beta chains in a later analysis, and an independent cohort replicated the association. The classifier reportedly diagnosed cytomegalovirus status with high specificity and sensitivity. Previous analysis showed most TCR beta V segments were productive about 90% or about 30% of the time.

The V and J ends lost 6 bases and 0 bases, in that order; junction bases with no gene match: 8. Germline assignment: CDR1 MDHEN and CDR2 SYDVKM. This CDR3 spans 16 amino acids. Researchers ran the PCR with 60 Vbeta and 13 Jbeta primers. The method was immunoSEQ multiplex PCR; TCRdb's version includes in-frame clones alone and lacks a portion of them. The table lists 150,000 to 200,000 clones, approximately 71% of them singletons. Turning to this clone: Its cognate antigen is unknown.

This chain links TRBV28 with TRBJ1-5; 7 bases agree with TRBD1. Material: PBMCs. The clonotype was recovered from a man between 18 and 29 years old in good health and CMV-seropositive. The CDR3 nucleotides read TGTGCCAGCAGGAAACGACAGGGTTATAGCAATCAGCCCCAGCATTTT. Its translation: CASRKRQGYSNQPQHF. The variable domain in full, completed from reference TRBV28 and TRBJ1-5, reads DVKVTQSSRYLVKRTGEKVFLECVQDMDHENMFWYRQDPGLGLRLIYFSYDVKMKEKGDIPEGYSVSREKKERFSLILESASTNQTSMYLCASRKRQGYSNQPQHFGDGTRLSIL.